This TCR beta chain was sequenced in a study of T cell clones after liver transplantation. Study-wide background: Samples came from ITN030ST, which attempted immunosuppression withdrawal within 2 years of liver transplantation. A pre-transplant mixed lymphocyte reaction with TCRbeta sequencing defined graft-donor-reactive clones followed in post-transplant blood.

Turning to this clone: One junction end does not reproduce the germline sequence, and a read error may be involved.

CD3+CD4+ and CD3+CD8+ cells were FACS-sorted from thawed unstimulated PBMCs. The protocol was immunoSEQ multiplex PCR, while the TCRdb copy is restricted to in-frame clones and leaves out a portion. The sample shows around 19,000 clones, about 83% of them seen only once. The sequencing used CD8+ T cells from blood, collected about 56 months after liver transplant. This TCR was recovered from a human patient who received a liver transplant. Some T cells here may be from the graft donor.

The CDR3 reads CASSLAGDYEQYF. The CDR3 DNA follows: TGTGCTAGCAGCTTAGCCGGTGACTACGAGCAGTACTTC. The chain joins TRBV7-7 to TRBJ2-7; D is uncertain. CDR1 and CDR2 (germline): SSHAT, FNYEAQ (reference sequence). The CDR3 runs 13 residues. Supplemented by reference TRBV7-7 and TRBJ2-7, the full variable domain reads GAGVSQSPRYKVTKRGQDVTLRCDPISSHATLYWYQQALGQGPEFLTYFNYEAQPDKSGLPSDRFSAERPEGSISTLTIQRTEQRDSAMYRCASSLAGDYEQYFGPGTRLTVT.